This is a list of T cell receptor beta chains from one sample in a study of regulatory T cells. Clones were sequenced by immunoSEQ multiplex PCR, and TCRdb holds only the in-frame ones, with some missing. The sample consists of more than 15,000 clones, 84% of them appearing once. The sequenced material came from conventional CD4+ T cells sorted from blood. Receptors were obtained from a person in their thirties with CD3G deficiency. Each CDR3 is given with its conserved first and last residue. A D gene is named only where the DNA matches it firmly. Clone sizes are given selectively: once, few, many, or a class where the clone is expanded.

j_gene,d_gene,abundance,v_gene,CDR3aa,CDR3nt
TRBJ2-7,TRBD1,once,TRBV6-6,CASSSPRGQGSNEQYF,TGTGCCAGCAGTTCCCCTAGGGGACAGGGGTCGAACGAGCAGTACTTC
TRBJ2-7,NA,few,TRBV7-2,CASSLEHKYEQYF,TGTGCCAGCAGCTTAGAACACAAGTACGAGCAGTACTTC
TRBJ1-6,TRBD1,NA,TRBV28,CASSPVAAGQGVTPLHF,TGTGCCAGCAGTCCAGTCGCAGCGGGACAGGGGGTAACACCCCTCCACTTT
TRBJ1-5,NA,NA,TRBV27,CASSLSGSNQPQHF,TGTGCCAGCAGTTTATCAGGGAGCAATCAGCCCCAGCATTTT
TRBJ1-1,TRBD1,NA,TRBV6-6,CASSQTTGGAERAFF,TGTGCCAGCAGCCAAACCACAGGGGGTGCCGAAAGAGCTTTCTTT
TRBJ1-2,TRBD1,NA,TRBV28,CASSPQGRGQGYTF,TGTGCCAGCAGCCCTCAGGGCAGGGGGCAAGGCTACACCTTC
TRBJ1-1,NA,once,TRBV20-1,CSARNRERAFF,TGCAGTGCTAGAAACAGGGAGCGAGCTTTCTTT
TRBJ1-2,TRBD1,NA,TRBV18,CASSPSSWTGDYTF,TGTGCCAGCTCACCATCCTCATGGACAGGCGACTACACCTTC
TRBJ1-1,TRBD1,NA,TRBV11-2,CASSEQGAKAFF,TGTGCCAGCAGCGAACAGGGGGCCAAAGCTTTCTTT
TRBJ1-4,NA,NA,TRBV7-9,CASSLAGKKLFF,TGTGCCAGCAGCTTAGCGGGGAAAAAACTGTTTTTT
TRBJ1-1,NA,NA,TRBV27,CASSSRGANTEAFF,TGTGCCAGCAGCTCCCGGGGGGCGAACACTGAAGCTTTCTTT
TRBJ2-2,NA,NA,TRBV19,CASSMAAGELFF,TGTGCCAGTAGTATGGCAGCCGGGGAGCTGTTTTTT
TRBJ1-2,NA,NA,TRBV10-2,CASSPQAYGYTF,TGCGCCAGCAGTCCCCAGGCCTATGGCTACACCTTC
TRBJ1-2,NA,NA,TRBV28,CASSLSGGYGYTF,TGTGCCAGCAGTTTATCCGGAGGCTATGGCTACACCTTC
TRBJ1-1,NA,NA,TRBV6-6,CASSYQDFTEAFF,TGTGCCAGCAGTTACCAGGATTTCACTGAAGCTTTCTTT
TRBJ1-1,NA,NA,TRBV6-6,CASSSKGTEAFF,TGTGCCAGCAGCTCCAAGGGCACTGAAGCTTTCTTT
TRBJ2-1,TRBD2,few,TRBV5-1,CASSFAGIAGVYNEQFF,TGCGCCAGCAGCTTCGCGGGTATAGCGGGAGTCTACAATGAGCAGTTCTTC
TRBJ1-1,NA,NA,TRBV4-1,CASSPLTGRGHTEAFF,TGCGCCAGCAGCCCACTTACAGGCAGGGGCCACACTGAAGCTTTCTTT
TRBJ2-7,NA,NA,TRBV10-3,CASSYGSAGDYEQYF,TGTGCCAGCAGTTACGGGAGCGCAGGTGACTACGAGCAGTACTTC
TRBJ2-5,NA,NA,TRBV5-1,CASSLGPRGQETQYF,TGCGCCAGCAGCTTGGGACCCAGGGGCCAAGAGACCCAGTACTTC
TRBJ2-6,NA,NA,TRBV5-5,CASSSTGDLGANVLTF,TGTGCCAGCAGCTCAACGGGGGACCTGGGGGCCAACGTCCTGACTTTC
TRBJ1-2,TRBD1,NA,TRBV6-1,CASSPGTGLYGYTF,TGTGCCAGCAGCCCTGGGACAGGCCTCTATGGCTACACCTTC
TRBJ1-1,NA,NA,TRBV7-2,CASSLVPNTEAFF,TGTGCCAGCAGCTTGGTCCCAAACACTGAAGCTTTCTTT
TRBJ2-5,NA,NA,TRBV25-1,CASSEGGRETQYF,TGTGCCAGCAGTGAGGGGGGCCGCGAGACCCAGTACTTC
TRBJ2-6,NA,NA,TRBV11-2,CASSPGVAKGSGANVLTF,TGTGCCAGCAGCCCCGGGGTGGCTAAGGGCTCTGGGGCCAACGTCCTGACTTTC
TRBJ1-1,NA,NA,TRBV9,CASSVGGMNTEAFF,TGTGCCAGCAGCGTGGGTGGGATGAACACTGAAGCTTTCTTT
TRBJ1-5,NA,NA,TRBV6-1,CASSDRTWGKRRDQPQHF,TGTGCCAGCAGTGACCGAACGTGGGGGAAAAGAAGAGATCAGCCCCAGCATTTT
TRBJ1-1,NA,NA,TRBV6-1,CASSLLNTEAFF,TGTGCCAGCAGCCTACTAAACACTGAAGCTTTCTTT
TRBJ1-6,NA,NA,TRBV28,CASSPPRQGNNSPLHF,TGTGCCAGCAGTCCCCCCCGGCAGGGGAATAATTCACCCCTCCACTTT
TRBJ2-7,NA,large,TRBV6-5,CASSYSPYHEQYF,TGTGCCAGCAGTTACAGCCCTTATCACGAGCAGTACTTC
TRBJ2-3,TRBD2,NA,TRBV6-1,CASRGGRAGVDTQYF,TGTGCCAGCAGAGGCGGGAGGGCAGGGGTGGATACGCAGTATTTT
TRBJ2-1,TRBD1,NA,TRBV28,CASSSLLSLDRGSYNEQFF,TGTGCCAGCAGTTCCCTCCTTTCACTAGACAGGGGGTCCTACAATGAGCAGTTCTTC
TRBJ2-7,TRBD1,NA,TRBV5-1,CASSLRQGVSYEQYF,TGCGCCAGCAGCTTGCGACAGGGGGTTTCCTACGAGCAGTACTTC
TRBJ1-2,NA,few,TRBV19,CASSIWGQERSYTF,TGTGCCAGTAGTATTTGGGGCCAAGAAAGGAGCTACACCTTC
TRBJ1-1,NA,once,TRBV28,CASSLFLPEGAFF,TGTGCCAGCAGTTTATTCCTCCCAGAGGGAGCTTTCTTT
TRBJ1-4,NA,NA,TRBV6-6,CASSARHNEKLFF,TGTGCCAGCAGCGCACGACACAATGAAAAACTGTTTTTT
TRBJ1-2,TRBD1,few,TRBV5-1,CASSAQTGNGGYTF,TGCGCCAGCAGCGCCCAGACAGGGAACGGTGGCTACACCTTC
TRBJ1-4,TRBD1,NA,TRBV18,CASSPTGGREKLFF,TGTGCCAGCTCACCGACAGGGGGTCGCGAAAAACTGTTTTTT
TRBJ1-4,NA,NA,TRBV30,CAWSEKNRGEKLFF,TGTGCCTGGAGCGAGAAGAACCGCGGGGAAAAACTGTTTTTT
TRBJ1-2,NA,NA,TRBV28,CASAAGGANRGYTF,TGTGCTAGCGCCGCCGGGGGCGCGAATCGTGGCTACACCTTC